The next 26 T cell receptor beta chains were all read from a single sample in a study of T cells in Graves' hyperthyroidism and ophthalmopathy. TCR beta CDR3 region amplification was performed from RNA transcripts. Primed by the HTBI set, a first-round RT-PCR was run on the TCR CDR3. TCRdb reprocessed the multiplex PCR reads via MiXCR and lists one record per CDR3 protein. Here the sample spans approximately 620,000 distinct CDR3 sequences, roughly 14% being singletons. Material: blood. These receptors were obtained from a woman in her 30s with Graves' hyperthyroidism that later progressed to Graves' ophthalmopathy.

This clonotype was counted at least ten times. The V and J genes are TRBV12-3 or TRBV12-4 and TRBJ2-5; 10 positions match TRBD2. This CDR3 spans 13 amino acids. V lost 6 bases to trimming and J lost 4 bases; unmatched junction nucleotides: 2. CDR3 residues: CASSPSGRETQYF. The CDR3 region has the DNA TGTGCCAGCAGCCCTAGCGGGAGAGAGACCCAGTACTTC.

This clonotype was counted many times. The V call is TRBV11-1, the J call TRBJ2-7; unclear D gene. Per germline, CDR1 SGHAT and CDR2 FQDESV (reference sequence). Trimming shortened V by 5 bases and J by 3 bases, and 17 bases separated the two germline ends. This CDR3 has 15 amino acids. The DNA for the CDR3 is TGTGCCAGCAGCCCCTTGTTGAGTAATAGCTACGAGCAGTACTTC. Its translation is CASSPLLSNSYEQYF.

The chain recombines TRBV5-1 with TRBJ2-1; the match to TRBD1 covers 9 bases. The germline V gene has CDR1 SGHRS and CDR2 YFSETQ. The CDR3 is 15 residues long. With V trimmed by 4 bases and J by 8 bases, 10 bases remained unmatched. CDR3 residues: CASSQRMDRGDEQFF. In DNA, the CDR3 is TGCGCCAGCAGCCAACGGATGGACAGGGGAGATGAGCAGTTCTTC.

Many counts were recorded for this clonotype. The chain recombines TRBV3-1 with TRBJ2-1; D is possibly TRBD1 (6 bases). Trimming took 7 bases from V and 7 from J, leaving 11 bases between them. The CDR3 consists of 12 residues. Germline V gene lookup returns CDR1 LGHDT and CDR2 YNNKEL (reference sequence). In nucleotides, the CDR3 is TGTGCCAGCACCCTGCAGGGGAATGAGCAGTTCTTC. It specifies CASTLQGNEQFF.

This clonotype was seen at least ten times. The rearrangement links TRBV12-3 or TRBV12-4 to TRBJ2-3; 14 nucleotides match TRBD2. V trimming: 6 bases; J trimming: 4 bases; junction bases outside the gene matches: 3. This CDR3 is 15 amino acids long. The CDR3 sequence: CASSGLAGGSDTQYF. In nucleotides, the CDR3 is TGTGCCAGCAGCGGACTAGCGGGAGGTTCAGATACGCAGTATTTT.

This clonotype was seen ten or more times. In DNA, the CDR3 is TGCAGTGCTAGGGGGGCTGGAGCTAACTATGGCTACACCTTC. This gives the protein CSARGAGANYGYTF. The rearrangement uses TRBV20-1 and TRBJ1-2, with D possibly matching TRBD1 (6 bases). Germline V gene data show CDR1 as DFQATT and CDR2 as SNEGSKA (reference sequence). Trimming stripped 3 bases from V and 0 bases from J, with 11 bases between. The CDR3 length is 14 residues.

This clonotype was recorded many times. V usage is TRBV2 and J usage is TRBJ2-1, with D perhaps matching TRBD1 or TRBD2 (7 bases each). V lost 8 bases, J lost 4 bases, and 21 bases lay in between. This CDR3 spans 16 amino acids. Germline assignment: CDR1 SNHLY and CDR2 FYNNEI. The CDR3 nucleotides read TGTGCCAGCCAGGGGGAGGGGATTTCCCGTTACAATGAGCAGTTCTTC. It yields the protein CASQGEGISRYNEQFF.

Note on this clonotype: This may be a read error, as it is one base from a much larger clone. It is likely a read error, because the conserved phenylalanine at the end of the CDR3 is missing. The rearrangement links TRBV11-3 to TRBJ1-1, with D uncertain. CDR1 is SGHNT and CDR2 is YENEEA in the germline V gene. V shed 5 bases and J shed 3 bases, with 10 bases lying between them. This CDR3 spans 13 amino acids. The CDR3 reads CASSLIADTEAFS. The CDR3 nucleotides are TGTGCCAGCAGCCTAATCGCGGACACTGAAGCTTTCTCT.

This clonotype showed up just a few times. The chain is built from TRBV20-1 and TRBJ2-7; 8 positions agree with TRBD1. This CDR3 is built from 15 residues. Germline CDR1 and CDR2: DFQATT and SNEGSKA (reference sequence). Germline trimming cut 3 bases from V and 3 bases from J; bases unmatched to any gene: 10. The CDR3 nucleotides read TGCAGTGCTAGGGGAATGGACAGGGAAGACTACGAGCAGTACTTC. Amino acids: CSARGMDREDYEQYF.

The chain joins TRBV6-5 to TRBJ1-6; 8 bases fit TRBD1. The CDR3 has 16 residues. The V gene's germline CDR1 is MNHEY and CDR2 SVGAGI. J gave up 9 bases and V 0 bases, and 7 bases lay outside the gene matches. CDR3: CASSYSSRQGSSPLHF. The CDR3 region has the DNA TGTGCCAGCAGTTACTCTTCCCGACAGGGGTCTTCACCCCTCCACTTT.

There are many counts of this clonotype. The chain couples TRBV5-5 to TRBJ1-6, with D hard to call. Germline CDR1 is SGHKS and CDR2 is YYEKEE (reference sequence). Trimming removed 4 bases at V and 9 bases at J, with 17 bases between. The CDR3 sequence is 15 residues long. In DNA, the CDR3 is TGTGCCAGCAGCCACCAAGGGAGAGAAGTTTCACCCCTCCACTTT. Protein product: CASSHQGREVSPLHF.

A remark on this clonotype: This may stem from a read error, because a much larger clone lies one nucleotide away. The chain is built from TRBV10-3 and TRBJ2-1; 10 bases are a match to TRBD1. Germline V gene lookup returns CDR1 ENHRY and CDR2 SYGVKD. The V and J ends lost 11 bases and 6 bases, in that order; junction bases with no gene match: 10. The CDR3 sequence is 14 residues long. CDR3 bases: TGTGCCTCACAAGCGGGACAGGGGAGCAATGAGCAGTTCTTC. The encoded protein is CASQAGQGSNEQFF.

This clonotype was counted between two and nine times. The chain joins TRBV15 to TRBJ1-5; unclear D gene. Trimming cost V 1 base and J 2 bases, with 3 bases left between them. This CDR3 spans 13 amino acids. CDR1 and CDR2 (germline): LNHNV, YYDKDF (reference sequence). The CDR3 bases are TGTGCCACCAGCAGAGTTGGCAATCAGCCCCAGCATTTT. Its translation: CATSRVGNQPQHF.

The V call is TRBV6-1, the J call TRBJ2-7; 9 nucleotides line up with TRBD1. The CDR3 length is 16 residues. From germline, CDR1 is MNHNS and CDR2 SASEGT. With V trimmed by 6 bases and J by 2 bases, 11 bases remained unmatched. The CDR3 DNA is TGTGCCAGCAGACCTCCTCGGGACAGGGCTACCTACGAGCAGTACTTC. Amino acid sequence: CASRPPRDRATYEQYF.

This clonotype was picked up many times. This chain joins TRBV29-1 and TRBJ1-1; no clear D gene. The CDR3 consists of 12 residues. Germline lookup yields CDR1 SQVTM and CDR2 ANQGSEA. V was pared by 4 bases and J by 0 bases, with 6 bases between. CDR3 coding DNA: TGCAGCGTTGTACAAGTGAACACTGAAGCTTTCTTT. Encoded protein: CSVVQVNTEAFF.

Points on this clonotype: The junction does not match germline at one end; this may be a read error. The chain links TRBV6-1 to TRBJ1-3; D call uncertain. CDR1 and CDR2 from the germline V gene are MNHNS and SASEGT. CDR3 length equals 14 residues. CDR3 in amino acids: CTSSPSGRRNTIYF. CDR3 coding DNA: TGTACCAGCAGTCCCAGTGGACGTCGAAACACCATATATTTT.

This rearrangement joins TRBV7-9 to TRBJ1-5; D not resolved. V dropped 5 bases and J dropped 5 bases, with 10 bases sitting between them. The CDR3 loop spans 13 amino acids. Germline CDR1 reads SEHNR; CDR2 reads FQNEAQ (reference sequence). The CDR3 nucleotides are TGTGCCAGCAGCCCCCAGGAAGATCAGCCCCAGCATTTT. Its protein is CASSPQEDQPQHF.

This clonotype was observed many times. The chain couples TRBV30 to TRBJ2-3; 7 nucleotides match TRBD1. Germline V gene sequence: CDR1 GTSNPN, CDR2 SVGIG (reference sequence). Trimming cost V 4 bases and J 5 bases; bases outside gene matches: 3. This CDR3 is built from 12 residues. CDR3 bases: TGTGCCTGGATGACAGGGTTAGATACGCAGTATTTT. It yields the protein CAWMTGLDTQYF.

This clonotype appeared many times. The V call is TRBV3-1, the J call TRBJ2-3; no definite D call. Per germline, CDR1 LGHDT and CDR2 YNNKEL (reference sequence). V shed 0 bases and J shed 1 base, with 11 bases lying between them. The CDR3 consists of 16 residues. In nucleotides, the CDR3 is TGTGCCAGCAGCCAAGAGGGTCCGACTGGCACAGATACGCAGTATTTT. Protein sequence: CASSQEGPTGTDTQYF.

This clonotype was recorded many times. This chain links TRBV4-2 with TRBJ2-5; TRBD2 agrees at 7 bases. The V gene's germline CDR1 is LGHNA and CDR2 YNFKEQ. This CDR3 spans 17 amino acids. Germline trimming cut 4 bases from V and 1 base from J; bases unmatched to any gene: 12. The CDR3 nucleotides read TGTGCCAGCAGCCCCTACCCTAGCGGAAGCCTCCAAGAGACCCAGTACTTC. Protein: CASSPYPSGSLQETQYF.

In its sample, this clonotype was seen many times. The chain is built from TRBV28 and TRBJ2-7; TRBD2 aligns across 9 bases. The CDR3 is 16 residues long. J gave up 4 bases and V 4 bases, and 11 bases lay outside the gene matches. Germline-derived CDR1 and CDR2 are MDHEN and SYDVKM. CDR3 protein: CASSSPSGVKFYEQYF. The CDR3 nucleotides read TGTGCCAGCAGTTCTCCTAGCGGGGTGAAATTTTACGAGCAGTACTTC. The complete variable domain, with remaining parts taken from reference TRBV28 and TRBJ2-7, reads DVKVTQSSRYLVKRTGEKVFLECVQDMDHENMFWYRQDPGLGLRLIYFSYDVKMKEKGDIPEGYSVSREKKERFSLILESASTNQTSMYLCASSSPSGVKFYEQYFGPGTRLTVT.

This clonotype was seen at least ten times. This chain uses TRBV20-1 with TRBJ2-3, with a tentative D call TRBD2 (6 bases). Germline V gives CDR1 DFQATT, CDR2 SNEGSKA (reference sequence). The V end was cut by 6 bases, the J end by 12 bases, with 19 bases between. This CDR3 has 12 residues. CDR3 protein: CSAWDSSIGQYF. The CDR3 DNA sequence: TGCAGTGCCTGGGACTCCTCCATTGGTCAGTATTTT.

This clonotype was seen repeatedly, ten times or more. This sequence joins TRBV7-9 and TRBJ1-2, with D unclear. The CDR3 is 15 amino acids. Germline V gene data show CDR1 as SEHNR and CDR2 as FQNEAQ (reference sequence). The V gene lost 5 bases and the J gene lost 0 bases, with 13 bases spanning the gap. CDR3 bases: TGTGCCAGCAGCCGTCTTGGGTCGACTAACTATGGCTACACCTTC. This gives the protein CASSRLGSTNYGYTF.

The chain links TRBV6-5 to TRBJ2-5; D is possibly TRBD1 or TRBD2 (5 bases each). The V end was cut by 0 bases, the J end by 4 bases, with 15 bases between. CDR3 length: 16 amino acids. Looked up from germline, CDR1 is MNHEY and CDR2 is SVGAGI. The CDR3 DNA sequence: TGTGCCAGCAGTTACTCGAGGGACCGCGAGGGAGAGACCCAGTACTTC. Its protein is CASSYSRDREGETQYF.

This clonotype has ten or more counts. This rearrangement joins TRBV20-1 to TRBJ1-2; D is possibly TRBD1 (5 bases). This CDR3 contains 12 residues. Trimming shortened V by 1 base and J by 4 bases, and 7 bases separated the two germline ends. Germline V gives CDR1 DFQATT, CDR2 SNEGSKA (reference sequence). CDR3 amino acids: CSARVGVYGYTF. Here the CDR3 DNA reads TGCAGTGCTAGAGTGGGGGTCTATGGCTACACCTTC.

This clonotype was found many times. The chain recombines TRBV30 with TRBJ1-3; D call uncertain. V was shortened by 3 bases and J by 3 bases, with 21 bases between the two germline ends. Germline V gene lookup returns CDR1 GTSNPN and CDR2 SVGIG (reference sequence). The length of the CDR3 is 17 residues. The CDR3 DNA sequence: TGTGCCTGGAGCGCCTCCAACCACGGGTTTGGTGGAAACACCATATATTTT. It codes for CAWSASNHGFGGNTIYF.